The rows below give T cell receptor beta chains drawn from one sample of a study of T cell responses to AZD1222 COVID-19 vaccine. Libraries were prepared by immunoSEQ multiplex PCR; TCRdb keeps only in-frame clonotypes and omits some of them. The data contain roughly 100,000 clones, around 89% of them singletons. The source was peripheral blood, collected on day 0 of AZD1222 vaccination. Receptors originate from an adult in good health. CDR3s include the opening cysteine and the closing phenylalanine or tryptophan. A D gene is named only where the DNA matches it firmly. The size of a clone is reported for some rows only, either as once, few or many, or as a class for expanded clones.

j_call	clone_size	d_call	v_call	cdr3_aa	cdr3_nt
TRBJ1-1	-	TRBD1	TRBV5-4	CASSRTGQKDTEAFF	TGTGCCAGCAGCCGGACAGGGCAAAAGGACACTGAAGCTTTCTTT
TRBJ1-4	-	TRBD1	TRBV5-1	CASSFQGATTNEKLFF	TGCGCCAGCAGCTTCCAGGGGGCAACAACTAATGAAAAACTGTTTTTT
TRBJ2-5	-	-	TRBV6-5	CASRGVEETQYF	TGTGCCAGTCGGGGTGTCGAAGAGACCCAGTACTTC
TRBJ1-1	-	-	TRBV5-4	CASSLEPHRAEAFF	TGTGCCAGCAGCTTAGAGCCACACAGGGCTGAAGCTTTCTTT
TRBJ2-7	-	-	TRBV4-1	CASSTNPGGHYEQYF	TGCGCCAGCAGCACCAACCCCGGGGGACACTACGAGCAGTACTTC
TRBJ2-7	many	TRBD2	TRBV6-2/TRBV6-3	CASSAREAYEQYF	TGTGCCAGCAGTGCCCGGGAGGCCTACGAGCAGTACTTC
TRBJ2-2	-	TRBD2	TRBV19	CASSPGLPNTGELFF	TGTGCCAGTAGCCCGGGACTACCGAACACCGGGGAGCTGTTTTTT
TRBJ1-1	-	TRBD1	TRBV7-8	CASSRGGDSRNTEAFF	TGTGCCAGCAGCCGAGGGGGGGACAGCCGAAACACTGAAGCTTTCTTT
TRBJ1-1	-	-	TRBV7-9	CASSLESSEAFF	TGTGCCAGCAGCTTAGAATCCTCTGAAGCTTTCTTT
TRBJ2-7	once	-	TRBV6-5	CASTRGESYEQYF	TGTGCCAGCACTAGGGGGGAGTCGTACGAGCAGTACTTC
TRBJ2-1	-	-	TRBV20-1	CSAYREGEQFF	TGCAGTGCTTACAGGGAAGGTGAGCAGTTCTTC
TRBJ2-3	-	-	TRBV9	CASSETPRAASTDTQYF	TGTGCCAGCAGCGAGACCCCTAGGGCCGCTAGCACAGATACGCAGTATTTT
TRBJ2-1	-	TRBD2	TRBV6-5	CASRILAGTNEQFF	TGTGCCAGCAGGATTCTAGCGGGGACCAATGAGCAGTTCTTC
TRBJ2-7	-	-	TRBV27	CASSFRPQLYEQYF	TGTGCCAGCAGTTTCCGACCGCAACTCTACGAGCAGTACTTC
TRBJ1-2	-	-	TRBV18	CASSLDPETGYTF	TGTGCCAGCTCACTAGATCCAGAAACCGGCTACACCTTC
TRBJ2-2	few	-	TRBV11-2	CASSLEPTGELFF	TGTGCCAGCAGCTTAGAGCCCACCGGGGAGCTGTTTTTT
TRBJ2-3	-	-	TRBV10-3	CAISAPSTDTQYF	TGTGCCATCAGTGCCCCTAGCACAGATACGCAGTATTTT
TRBJ2-1	few	TRBD1	TRBV7-3	CASSLRVLTGQVVHNEQFF	TGTGCCAGCAGCTTAAGGGTTTTGACGGGACAGGTGGTTCACAATGAGCAGTTCTTC
TRBJ2-1	-	TRBD2	TRBV9	CASSKTGTSGYNEQFF	TGTGCCAGCAGCAAAACCGGGACTAGTGGCTACAATGAGCAGTTCTTC
TRBJ2-1	-	-	TRBV19	CASSIQGGNEQFF	TGTGCCAGTAGTATACAGGGAGGCAATGAGCAGTTCTTC
TRBJ1-4	-	-	TRBV5-1	CASSLWAGEGEKLFF	TGCGCCAGCAGCTTGTGGGCAGGGGAGGGTGAAAAACTGTTTTTT
TRBJ1-5	-	-	TRBV6-6	CASSTRSGQPQHF	TGTGCCAGCAGTACCAGGTCGGGGCAGCCCCAGCATTTT
TRBJ1-5	-	-	TRBV28	CASSLPVQSNQPQHF	TGTGCCAGCAGTTTGCCCGTTCAGAGCAATCAGCCCCAGCATTTT
TRBJ2-7	-	TRBD2	TRBV19	CASADPAGVSHEQYF	TGTGCCAGCGCCGACCCAGCGGGAGTTTCCCACGAGCAGTACTTC
TRBJ2-7	once	TRBD2	TRBV2	CASSALGLASYEQYF	TGTGCCAGCAGTGCACTCGGACTAGCGAGCTACGAGCAGTACTTC
TRBJ2-7	-	-	TRBV27	CASSPMGEQYF	TGTGCCAGCAGTCCTATGGGGGAGCAGTACTTC
TRBJ2-5	-	-	TRBV6-5	CASRPHRGGQETQYF	TGTGCCAGCAGACCGCACCGGGGAGGCCAAGAGACCCAGTACTTC